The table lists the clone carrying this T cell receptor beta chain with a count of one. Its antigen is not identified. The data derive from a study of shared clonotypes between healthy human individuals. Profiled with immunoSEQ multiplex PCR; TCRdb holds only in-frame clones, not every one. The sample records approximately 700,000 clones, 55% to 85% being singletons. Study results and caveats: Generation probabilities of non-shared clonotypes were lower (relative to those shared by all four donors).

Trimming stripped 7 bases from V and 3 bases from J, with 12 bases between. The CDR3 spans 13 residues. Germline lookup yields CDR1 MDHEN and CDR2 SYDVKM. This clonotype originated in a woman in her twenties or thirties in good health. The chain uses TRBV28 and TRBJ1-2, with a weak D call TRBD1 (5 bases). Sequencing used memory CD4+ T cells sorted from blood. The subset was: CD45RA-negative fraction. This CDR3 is CASNGGGDYGYTF. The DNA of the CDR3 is TGTGCCAGCAATGGGGGGGGAGACTATGGCTACACCTTC.